The rows below give T cell receptor beta chains drawn from one sample of a study of T cell repertoires in cytomegalovirus infection. TCRdb fed the reads into MiXCR, producing one record per CDR3 protein. This table holds 80,000 to 90,000 distinct CDR3 sequences, approximately 46% found once. Antigens for these TCRs are unknown. The source was CD8+ T cells from cultured PBMCs, collected from culture after CMV antigen stimulation. All receptors come from a human donor in good health (CMV status not recorded). Some clones in this sample may be carry-over from other donors' samples. The CDR3 runs from the conserved cysteine through the conserved F or W. A D gene is named only where the DNA matches it firmly. A clone size is listed for some rows: how often the clone was seen (once, few, many), or a class if it is expanded.

j_call: TRBJ2-7; clone_size: .; d_call: .; v_call: TRBV6-1; cdr3_nt: TGTGCCAGCAGTGAATACAGCTACGAGCAGTACTTC; cdr3_aa: CASSEYSYEQYF
j_call: TRBJ1-2; clone_size: .; d_call: .; v_call: TRBV19; cdr3_nt: TGTGCCAGTACTCTCCCGGGGGACGGCTATGGCTACACCTTC; cdr3_aa: CASTLPGDGYGYTF
j_call: TRBJ2-1; clone_size: .; d_call: .; v_call: TRBV9; cdr3_nt: TGTGCCAGCAGCACGGTCACCCCTCCCTACAATGAGCAGTTCTTC; cdr3_aa: CASSTVTPPYNEQFF
j_call: TRBJ2-7; clone_size: .; d_call: .; v_call: TRBV5-1; cdr3_nt: TGCGCCAGCAGCTTGCAAATCGGGGCACCCTACGAGCAGTACTTC; cdr3_aa: CASSLQIGAPYEQYF
j_call: TRBJ1-5; clone_size: .; d_call: .; v_call: TRBV6-1; cdr3_nt: TGTGCCAGCAGTGAGACCTGGAGGGGTCAGCCCCAGCATTTT; cdr3_aa: CASSETWRGQPQHF
j_call: TRBJ1-2; clone_size: once; d_call: .; v_call: TRBV29-1; cdr3_nt: TGCAGCGTTGATCGGGGCATGGGCACCTTC; cdr3_aa: CSVDRGMGTF
j_call: TRBJ2-7; clone_size: .; d_call: .; v_call: TRBV7-9; cdr3_nt: TGTGCCAGCAGCTCCCTCCGGGACGAGCAGTACTTC; cdr3_aa: CASSSLRDEQYF
j_call: TRBJ2-1; clone_size: few; d_call: .; v_call: TRBV7-6; cdr3_nt: TGTGCCAGCATTGGGGGGAATGTCGGGGGTGAGCAGTTCTTC; cdr3_aa: CASIGGNVGGEQFF
j_call: TRBJ2-2; clone_size: .; d_call: TRBD2; v_call: TRBV12-3/TRBV12-4; cdr3_nt: TGTGCCAGCATCCAAAGGACTAGCGTCACCGGGGAGCTGTTTTTT; cdr3_aa: CASIQRTSVTGELFF
j_call: TRBJ2-1; clone_size: .; d_call: .; v_call: TRBV7-8; cdr3_nt: TGTGCCAGCAGCTTGCCAGGGTCGGGGAATGAGCAGTTCTTC; cdr3_aa: CASSLPGSGNEQFF
j_call: TRBJ2-7; clone_size: few; d_call: .; v_call: TRBV6-1; cdr3_nt: TGTGCCAGCAGTCAACCAGAGACCTCGGGGACCTACGAGCAGTACTTC; cdr3_aa: CASSQPETSGTYEQYF
j_call: TRBJ2-1; clone_size: medium-sized; d_call: .; v_call: TRBV6-1; cdr3_nt: TGTGCCGGAGACTCTTGGAACAATGAGCAGTTCTTC; cdr3_aa: CAGDSWNNEQFF
j_call: TRBJ1-1; clone_size: .; d_call: .; v_call: TRBV27; cdr3_nt: TGTGCCAGCAGTTCCAACAGGGCCGAAGCTTTCTTT; cdr3_aa: CASSSNRAEAFF
j_call: TRBJ2-1; clone_size: many; d_call: .; v_call: TRBV7-2; cdr3_nt: TGTGCCAGCAGCTTAGGGGGATCTGAGCAGTTCTTC; cdr3_aa: CASSLGGSEQFF
j_call: TRBJ2-3; clone_size: .; d_call: .; v_call: TRBV7-9; cdr3_nt: TGTGCCAGCAGCTCTCGTTGGGATACGCAGTATTTT; cdr3_aa: CASSSRWDTQYF
j_call: TRBJ2-1; clone_size: .; d_call: .; v_call: TRBV19; cdr3_nt: TGTGCCAGTAGTATCCGGGGAATTTACAATGAGCAGTTCTTC; cdr3_aa: CASSIRGIYNEQFF
j_call: TRBJ2-1; clone_size: .; d_call: TRBD1; v_call: TRBV11-2; cdr3_nt: TGTGCCAGCACCCTGGGACAGAATGAGCAGTTCTTC; cdr3_aa: CASTLGQNEQFF
j_call: TRBJ2-1; clone_size: few; d_call: .; v_call: TRBV6-2/TRBV6-3; cdr3_nt: TGTGCCAGCAGTTACTCGATCGGAGGATCCTACAATGAGCAGTTCTTC; cdr3_aa: CASSYSIGGSYNEQFF
j_call: TRBJ2-3; clone_size: .; d_call: .; v_call: TRBV7-2; cdr3_nt: TGTGCCAGTCAACGGGGAACAGATACGCAGTATTTT; cdr3_aa: CASQRGTDTQYF
j_call: TRBJ2-2; clone_size: .; d_call: .; v_call: TRBV7-2; cdr3_nt: TGTGCCAGCAGCCTACGTGGGGTGGGGAACACCGGGGAGCTGTTTTTT; cdr3_aa: CASSLRGVGNTGELFF
j_call: TRBJ2-1; clone_size: few; d_call: TRBD2; v_call: TRBV28; cdr3_nt: TGTGCCAGCAGTTTGAGTCCGGCTAGCGGGAGCGAGGAGCAGTTCTTC; cdr3_aa: CASSLSPASGSEEQFF
j_call: TRBJ1-1; clone_size: .; d_call: .; v_call: TRBV28; cdr3_nt: TGTGCCAGCAGTTTCGACCGGCGGGGGAACACTGAAGCTTTCTTT; cdr3_aa: CASSFDRRGNTEAFF
j_call: TRBJ1-2; clone_size: .; d_call: .; v_call: TRBV13; cdr3_nt: TGTGCCAGCAGAGTAGGGGGTGAGTTATATAACTATGGCTACACCTTC; cdr3_aa: CASRVGGELYNYGYTF
j_call: TRBJ2-1; clone_size: few; d_call: TRBD2; v_call: TRBV12-5; cdr3_nt: TGTGCTAGTGGTTTGGTTATTAGCGGGAGGGACAATGAGCAGTTCTTC; cdr3_aa: CASGLVISGRDNEQFF
j_call: TRBJ1-1; clone_size: .; d_call: TRBD1; v_call: TRBV6-1; cdr3_nt: TGTGCCAGCAGTGAGCAGACAGGGCTGAACACTGAAGCTTTCTTT; cdr3_aa: CASSEQTGLNTEAFF
j_call: TRBJ2-7; clone_size: few; d_call: .; v_call: TRBV6-6; cdr3_nt: TGTGCCAGCATTTACCTCGGTGGGGGGGCGGTCTACGAGCAGTACTTC; cdr3_aa: CASIYLGGGAVYEQYF
j_call: TRBJ2-7; clone_size: .; d_call: .; v_call: TRBV7-9; cdr3_nt: TGTGCCAGCAGCTCTCCGGTCTCCTACGAGCAGTACTTC; cdr3_aa: CASSSPVSYEQYF
j_call: TRBJ2-7; clone_size: .; d_call: TRBD2; v_call: TRBV7-3; cdr3_nt: TGTGCCAGCAGCTCCAAGCGGGGGCGATCCTACGAGCAGTACTTC; cdr3_aa: CASSSKRGRSYEQYF
j_call: TRBJ2-7; clone_size: .; d_call: .; v_call: TRBV4-1; cdr3_nt: TGCGCCAGCAGTTTGACAGGCTCGTACGACGAGCAGTACTTC; cdr3_aa: CASSLTGSYDEQYF
j_call: TRBJ1-6; clone_size: .; d_call: .; v_call: TRBV12-3/TRBV12-4; cdr3_nt: TGTGCCAGCAGTTTAGGGGTTTATAATTCACCCCTCCACTTT; cdr3_aa: CASSLGVYNSPLHF
j_call: TRBJ2-3; clone_size: .; d_call: .; v_call: TRBV7-3; cdr3_nt: TGTGCCAGCAGCTTAACGGGATCTAGCACAGATACGCAGTATTTT; cdr3_aa: CASSLTGSSTDTQYF
j_call: TRBJ2-1; clone_size: .; d_call: .; v_call: TRBV4-1; cdr3_nt: TGCGCCAGCAGCCAAGATCTCTCGGGGGATGAGCAGTTCTTC; cdr3_aa: CASSQDLSGDEQFF
j_call: TRBJ1-1; clone_size: few; d_call: TRBD1; v_call: TRBV19; cdr3_nt: TGTGCCAGTATCCTGACAGGGGGTTCGAACACTGAAGCTTTCTTT; cdr3_aa: CASILTGGSNTEAFF
j_call: TRBJ2-5; clone_size: few; d_call: TRBD2; v_call: TRBV7-9; cdr3_nt: TGTGCCAGCAGCTTAGGGGCGACTAGCGGGGGGGAAGAGACCCAGTACTTC; cdr3_aa: CASSLGATSGGEETQYF
j_call: TRBJ2-1; clone_size: .; d_call: TRBD2; v_call: TRBV7-3; cdr3_nt: TGTGCCAGCAGCTCAGGGGTGACTAGCGGGAGGAATGAGCAGTTCTTC; cdr3_aa: CASSSGVTSGRNEQFF
j_call: TRBJ1-1; clone_size: .; d_call: .; v_call: TRBV27; cdr3_nt: TGTGCCAGCAGTTCTGCTGTGAACACTGAAGCTTTCTTT; cdr3_aa: CASSSAVNTEAFF
j_call: TRBJ2-7; clone_size: few; d_call: .; v_call: TRBV7-6; cdr3_nt: TGTGCCAGCAGCTCAAGACCGTCTCCTATGTACGAGCAGTACTTC; cdr3_aa: CASSSRPSPMYEQYF
j_call: TRBJ1-1; clone_size: .; d_call: .; v_call: TRBV7-3; cdr3_nt: TGTGCCAGCAGCTTATCGCAGGGAACTGAAGCTTTCTTT; cdr3_aa: CASSLSQGTEAFF
j_call: TRBJ2-1; clone_size: .; d_call: .; v_call: TRBV5-5; cdr3_nt: TGTGCCAGCAGCCATTCAGGTTACCCGTGGGTTTCCTACAATGAGCAGTTCTTC; cdr3_aa: CASSHSGYPWVSYNEQFF
j_call: TRBJ1-2; clone_size: .; d_call: .; v_call: TRBV7-9; cdr3_nt: TGTGCCAGCAGCTCACCTTACACCACAGAATCGGGCTACACCTTC; cdr3_aa: CASSSPYTTESGYTF
j_call: TRBJ1-2; clone_size: few; d_call: .; v_call: TRBV7-9; cdr3_nt: TGTGCCAGCAGCTTAGCTGGAGAAGCTAACTATGGCTACACCTTC; cdr3_aa: CASSLAGEANYGYTF
j_call: TRBJ1-2; clone_size: few; d_call: TRBD1; v_call: TRBV27; cdr3_nt: TGTGCCAGCAGTTTAAGACAGGGGAACGGCTACACCTTC; cdr3_aa: CASSLRQGNGYTF
j_call: TRBJ2-7; clone_size: .; d_call: TRBD1; v_call: TRBV27; cdr3_nt: TGTGCCAGCAGTCTAAACCGGGACAGGTTTCTTCGCTCCTACGAGCAGTACTTC; cdr3_aa: CASSLNRDRFLRSYEQYF
j_call: TRBJ2-2; clone_size: .; d_call: .; v_call: TRBV10-3; cdr3_nt: TGTGCCATCAGTGAAAACAGGGAGGACACCGGGGAGCTGTTTTTT; cdr3_aa: CAISENREDTGELFF
j_call: TRBJ2-1; clone_size: .; d_call: TRBD2; v_call: TRBV5-6; cdr3_nt: TGTGCCAGCAGCGAGATCGAAACTAGCGGGAGTAACGGTGAGCAGTTCTTC; cdr3_aa: CASSEIETSGSNGEQFF
j_call: TRBJ2-7; clone_size: .; d_call: .; v_call: TRBV7-9; cdr3_nt: TGTGCCAGCCGCCCGAACGAGGGGCGAGCCTACGAGCAGTACTTC; cdr3_aa: CASRPNEGRAYEQYF
j_call: TRBJ2-7; clone_size: .; d_call: TRBD2; v_call: TRBV7-8; cdr3_nt: TGTGCCAGCAGCTGGGAGGGGAGGGCCTACGAGCAGTACTTC; cdr3_aa: CASSWEGRAYEQYF
j_call: TRBJ1-3; clone_size: .; d_call: TRBD1; v_call: TRBV20-1; cdr3_nt: TGCAGTCTCGGGACAGGGGGAAACACCATATATTTT; cdr3_aa: CSLGTGGNTIYF
j_call: TRBJ1-2; clone_size: .; d_call: TRBD1; v_call: TRBV2; cdr3_nt: TGTGCCAGCGTTACAGGGGGCGCTCTGAGGGGCTACACCTTC; cdr3_aa: CASVTGGALRGYTF
j_call: TRBJ2-1; clone_size: .; d_call: .; v_call: TRBV7-3; cdr3_nt: TGTGCCAGCAGCTTAGAGTCATCTAGGTACAATGAGCAGTTCTTC; cdr3_aa: CASSLESSRYNEQFF
j_call: TRBJ1-1; clone_size: .; d_call: .; v_call: TRBV7-8; cdr3_nt: TGTGCCAGCAGCTTAGGGCGGGGAGCCACTGAAGCTTTCTTT; cdr3_aa: CASSLGRGATEAFF
j_call: TRBJ2-3; clone_size: .; d_call: .; v_call: TRBV24-1; cdr3_nt: TGTGCCACCAGTGAGACGGGTCGCACAGATACGCAGTATTTT; cdr3_aa: CATSETGRTDTQYF
j_call: TRBJ2-2; clone_size: few; d_call: TRBD1; v_call: TRBV11-2; cdr3_nt: TGTGCCAGCTACAGGGGGTGGGGCGGGGAGCTGTTTTTT; cdr3_aa: CASYRGWGGELFF
j_call: TRBJ2-3; clone_size: few; d_call: .; v_call: TRBV12-3/TRBV12-4; cdr3_nt: TGTGCCAGCAGTGGGGCAGGGGGCACAGATACGCAGTATTTT; cdr3_aa: CASSGAGGTDTQYF
j_call: TRBJ2-7; clone_size: .; d_call: .; v_call: TRBV7-4; cdr3_nt: TGTGCCAGCAGCACCCCGGGGCAGGGTGTCTACGAGCAGTACTTC; cdr3_aa: CASSTPGQGVYEQYF